The rows below give T cell receptor beta chains drawn from one sample of a study of post-analysis software for immune sequencing data. Each CDR3 protein is one row after TCRdb ran MiXCR on the PCR reads. Of 740,000 or so distinct CDR3 sequences listed, 53% are singletons. Sequencing was carried out using blood. These receptors came from a girl aged 5-17 years with multiple sclerosis. Each CDR3 is given with its conserved first and last residue. The order of the fields is D gene, V gene, CDR3 length, clone size, J gene, CDR3 protein, CDR3 DNA. A D gene is named only where the DNA matches it firmly. Only part of the rows carry a size: once, few, many, or a class if the clone is expanded.

>TRBD2|TRBV20-1|14|.|TRBJ2-7
CSARPLSGSYEQYF
TGCAGTGCTAGACCACTGAGCGGGAGTTACGAGCAGTACTTC
>TRBD2|TRBV9|17|.|TRBJ2-1
CASSGGLAGSSYNEQFF
TGTGCCAGCAGCGGAGGACTAGCGGGAAGCTCCTACAATGAGCAGTTCTTC
>TRBD1|TRBV5-1|14|.|TRBJ2-7
CTSSLDGTGIEQYF
TGCACCAGCAGCTTGGATGGGACAGGGATCGAGCAGTACTTC
>.|TRBV29-1|12|.|TRBJ2-3
CSVKGSTDTQYF
TGCAGCGTTAAGGGCAGCACAGATACGCAGTATTTT
>TRBD2|TRBV7-3|17|.|TRBJ2-3
CASSLRGTSVSTDTQYF
TGTGCCAGCAGCTTAAGGGGGACTAGCGTAAGCACAGATACGCAGTATTTT
>.|TRBV3-1|15|.|TRBJ2-3
CASSQEGVKSDTQYF
TGTGCCAGCAGCCAAGAAGGCGTGAAATCAGATACGCAGTATTTT
>.|TRBV6-2/TRBV6-3|16|.|TRBJ2-3
CASSYSGAGVADTQYF
TGTGCCAGCAGTTACTCTGGCGCCGGGGTCGCAGATACGCAGTATTTT
>TRBD1|TRBV2|11|.|TRBJ1-1
CASGQDTEAFF
TGTGCCAGCGGACAGGACACTGAAGCTTTCTTT
>TRBD1|TRBV7-8|16|.|TRBJ1-2
CASSLAGTVANYGYTF
TGTGCCAGCAGCTTAGCCGGGACAGTGGCTAACTATGGCTACACCTTC
>.|TRBV29-1|13|few|TRBJ1-4
CSVELLLGEKLFF
TGCAGCGTTGAGTTGCTCCTAGGTGAAAAACTGTTTTTT
>.|TRBV28|15|.|TRBJ2-5
CASSLFRDSKETQYF
TGTGCCAGCAGTTTATTTAGGGACTCCAAAGAGACCCAGTACTTC
>TRBD1|TRBV10-3|14|few|TRBJ2-7
CAIGEMDRGYEQYF
TGTGCCATCGGTGAAATGGACAGGGGCTACGAGCAGTACTTC
>TRBD1|TRBV13|18|few|TRBJ2-5
CASSPRQGLLNGPREQYF
TGTGCCAGCAGCCCTAGACAGGGGCTTCTAAACGGGCCTAGGGAGCAGTACTTC
>.|TRBV12-3/TRBV12-4|15|few|TRBJ2-6
CASTRLSSGANVLTF
TGTGCCAGCACCCGTCTAAGCTCTGGGGCCAACGTCCTGACTTTC
>TRBD1|TRBV29-1|14|few|TRBJ1-2
CSVDPDRTAYGYTF
TGCAGCGTCGACCCGGACAGGACCGCTTATGGCTACACCTTC
>TRBD1|TRBV7-9|15|.|TRBJ1-1
CASSLDGQGGTEAFF
TGTGCCAGCAGCTTAGATGGGCAGGGGGGCACTGAAGCTTTCTTT
>.|TRBV4-1|14|.|TRBJ2-7
CASSQAIHPYEQYF
TGCGCCAGCAGCCAAGCTATTCACCCCTACGAGCAGTACTTC
>TRBD1|TRBV7-2|14|.|TRBJ1-2
CASSVRDRDYGYTF
TGTGCCAGCAGCGTCCGGGACAGAGACTATGGCTACACCTTC
>.|TRBV9|14|.|TRBJ2-3
CASSQHYSQDPQYF
TGTGCCAGCAGCCAACACTACAGCCAGGATCCGCAGTATTTT
>.|TRBV10-3|13|.|TRBJ1-2
CAISKGIGYGYTF
TGTGCCATCAGTAAGGGAATTGGCTATGGCTACACCTTC
>.|TRBV29-1|9|.|TRBJ2-1
CSVGGTQFF
TGCAGCGTTGGTGGAACCCAGTTCTTC
>.|TRBV4-1|16|.|TRBJ2-3
CASSQPGTKGRDTQYF
TGCGCCAGCAGCCAGCCTGGAACAAAGGGGAGAGATACGCAGTATTTT
>.|TRBV6-2/TRBV6-3|12|.|TRBJ1-5
CASAQGFKPQHF
TGTGCCAGCGCACAGGGCTTTAAGCCCCAGCATTTT
>.|TRBV29-1|13|.|TRBJ2-5
CSVRKTNRETQYF
TGCAGCGTCCGGAAGACCAACCGAGAGACCCAGTACTTC
>.|TRBV7-9|14|few|TRBJ1-1
CASSSSGGGTEAFF
TGTGCCAGCAGCTCCTCTGGGGGGGGCACTGAAGCTTTCTTT
>.|TRBV12-3/TRBV12-4|13|few|TRBJ2-7
CASSFTGRGEQYF
TGTGCCAGCAGTTTCACAGGGAGGGGAGAGCAGTACTTC
>.|TRBV6-6|17|.|TRBJ2-2
CASSYSGSSTYTGELFF
TGTGCCAGCAGTTACTCGGGGTCTAGCACCTACACCGGGGAGCTGTTTTTT
>TRBD1|TRBV7-8|15|.|TRBJ2-1
CASSLGGTGGEEQFF
TGTGCCAGCAGCTTAGGCGGGACAGGGGGCGAGGAGCAGTTCTTC
>TRBD2|TRBV7-3|13|few|TRBJ2-5
CASSLKRGETQYF
TGTGCCAGCAGCTTAAAGCGGGGTGAGACCCAGTACTTC
>TRBD1|TRBV29-1|16|.|TRBJ2-7
CSVEERQGPSPYEQYF
TGCAGCGTTGAGGAGAGACAGGGGCCATCTCCCTACGAGCAGTACTTC
>.|TRBV5-1|13|few|TRBJ2-7
CASSGDRSYEQYF
TGCGCCAGCAGCGGCGACAGATCCTACGAGCAGTACTTC
>.|TRBV15|15|.|TRBJ2-5
CATSRAPGLQETQYF
TGTGCCACCAGCAGAGCCCCCGGTCTCCAAGAGACCCAGTACTTC